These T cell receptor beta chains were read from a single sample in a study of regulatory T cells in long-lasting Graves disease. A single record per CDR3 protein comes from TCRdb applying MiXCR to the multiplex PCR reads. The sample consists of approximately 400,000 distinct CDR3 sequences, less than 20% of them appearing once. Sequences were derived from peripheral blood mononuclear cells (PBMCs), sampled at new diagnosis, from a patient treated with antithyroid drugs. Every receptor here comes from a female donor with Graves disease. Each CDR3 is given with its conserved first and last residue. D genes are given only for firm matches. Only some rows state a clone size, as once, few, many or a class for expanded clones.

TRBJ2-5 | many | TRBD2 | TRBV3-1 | TGTGCCAGCAGCCTGACTAGCGGGGACGTTATTGAGACCCAGTACTTC | CASSLTSGDVIETQYF
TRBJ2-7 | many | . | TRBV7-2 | TGTGCCAGCAGTTCCGACCCCGTACAGTACGAGCAGTACTTC | CASSSDPVQYEQYF
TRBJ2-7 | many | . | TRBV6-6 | TGTGCCAGCAGTTACTCGAGCGCGTGGGGATCCTACGAGCAGTACTTC | CASSYSSAWGSYEQYF
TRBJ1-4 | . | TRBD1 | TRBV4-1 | TGCGCCAGCAGCCAGTCAACCCAGGGGGCGAGGTCTGAAAAACTGTTTTTT | CASSQSTQGARSEKLFF
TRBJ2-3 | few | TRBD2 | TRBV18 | TGTGCCAGCCCCCCGACTAGCGATTACACAGATACGCAGTATTTT | CASPPTSDYTDTQYF
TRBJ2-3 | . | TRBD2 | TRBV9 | TGTGCCAGCAGCGGGACTAGCGGGCATCCCACAGATACGCAGTATTTT | CASSGTSGHPTDTQYF
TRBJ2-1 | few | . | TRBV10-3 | TGTGCCATCAGTGAGTCGTTCTGGGATCGTGACAATGAGCAGTTCTTC | CAISESFWDRDNEQFF
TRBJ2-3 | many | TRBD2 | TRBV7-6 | TGTGCCAGCAATAGACTAGCGATGCCAGATACGCAGTATTTT | CASNRLAMPDTQYF
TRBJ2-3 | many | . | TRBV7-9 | TGTGCCAGCAGCTCCTGGTCGGGCGACACAGATACGCAGTATTTT | CASSSWSGDTDTQYF
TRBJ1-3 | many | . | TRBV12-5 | TGTGCTAGTGGTTTGGTACTAGGGACGGCCTCCTCTGGAAACACCATATATTTT | CASGLVLGTASSGNTIYF
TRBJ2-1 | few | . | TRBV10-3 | TGTGCCATCAGTGAGGGGCTCCCGGGGTGGGACGATGAGCAGTTCTTC | CAISEGLPGWDDEQFF
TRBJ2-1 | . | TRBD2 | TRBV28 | TGTGCCAGCAGTTTAATGTACGGGGGGGCGAGAAATGAGCAGCTCTTT | CASSLMYGGARNEQLF
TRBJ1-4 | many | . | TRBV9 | TGTGCCAGCAGCGACCCCAGGGGCGAGGATGAAAAACTGTTTTTT | CASSDPRGEDEKLFF
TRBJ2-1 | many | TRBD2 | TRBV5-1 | TGCGCCAGCAGCTTGGCCGGTAGCGGGGGGGCCTACAATGAGCAGTTCTTC | CASSLAGSGGAYNEQFF
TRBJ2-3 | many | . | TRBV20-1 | TGCAGTGCTAGAGATCTCGGGGATACGCAGTATTTT | CSARDLGDTQYF
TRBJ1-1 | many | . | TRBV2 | TGTGCCAGCAGTGTGAGGGGCATGAACACTGAAGCTTTCTTT | CASSVRGMNTEAFF
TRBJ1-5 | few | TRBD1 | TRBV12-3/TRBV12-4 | TGTGCCAGCAGTTTACAATCGCGCAGGGGGCGCTCCAAAGAGCCCCAGCATTTT | CASSLQSRRGRSKEPQHF